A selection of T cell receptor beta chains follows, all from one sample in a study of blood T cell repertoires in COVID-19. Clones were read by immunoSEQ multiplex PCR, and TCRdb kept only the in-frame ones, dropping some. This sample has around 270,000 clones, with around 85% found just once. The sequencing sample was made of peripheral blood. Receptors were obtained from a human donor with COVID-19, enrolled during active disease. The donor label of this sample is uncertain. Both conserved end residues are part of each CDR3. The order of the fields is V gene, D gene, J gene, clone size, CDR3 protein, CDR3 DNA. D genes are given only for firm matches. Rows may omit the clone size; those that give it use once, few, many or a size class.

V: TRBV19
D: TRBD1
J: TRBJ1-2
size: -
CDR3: CASRSRDRNYGYTF
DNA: TGTGCCAGTAGGAGCCGGGACAGAAACTATGGCTACACCTTC

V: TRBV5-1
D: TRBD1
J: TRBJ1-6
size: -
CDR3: CASSLAGQGVRNSPLHF
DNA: TGCGCCAGCAGCCTGGCGGGACAGGGGGTAAGAAATTCACCCCTCCACTTT

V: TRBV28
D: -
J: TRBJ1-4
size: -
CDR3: CASRPPGRGYEKLFF
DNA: TGTGCCAGCAGGCCCCCAGGGAGGGGTTATGAAAAACTGTTTTTT

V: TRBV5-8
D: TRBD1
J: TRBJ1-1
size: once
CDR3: CASSSGLRGRIMNTEAFF
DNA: TGTGCCAGCAGCTCCGGCCTCAGGGGGCGGATTATGAACACTGAAGCTTTCTTT

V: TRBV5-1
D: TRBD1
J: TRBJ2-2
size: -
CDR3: CASSLAGTGDTGELFF
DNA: TGCGCCAGCAGCTTGGCTGGGACAGGGGACACCGGGGAGCTGTTTTTT

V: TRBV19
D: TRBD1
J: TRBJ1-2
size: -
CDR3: CASTIRGRDYGYTF
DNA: TGTGCCAGTACGATCAGGGGGCGAGACTATGGCTACACCTTC

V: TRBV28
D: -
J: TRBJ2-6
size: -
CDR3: CASRTDPSSGANVLTF
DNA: TGTGCCAGCAGGACAGACCCTTCCTCTGGGGCCAACGTCCTGACTTTC

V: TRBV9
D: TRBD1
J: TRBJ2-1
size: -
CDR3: CASSEQSGQAVGNEQFF
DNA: TGTGCCAGCAGCGAACAGTCGGGACAGGCTGTGGGCAATGAGCAGTTCTTC

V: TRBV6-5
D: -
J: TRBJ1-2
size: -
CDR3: CASRPDGGFKGYTF
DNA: TGTGCCAGCAGACCCGACGGAGGTTTTAAGGGCTACACCTTC

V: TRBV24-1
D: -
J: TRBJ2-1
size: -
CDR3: CATSDTVISEQFF
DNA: TGTGCCACCAGTGATACGGTTATATCTGAGCAGTTCTTC

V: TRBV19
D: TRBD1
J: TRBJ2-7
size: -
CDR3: CASSTRQGPSEQYF
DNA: TGTGCCAGTAGTACCCGACAGGGACCAAGCGAGCAGTACTTC

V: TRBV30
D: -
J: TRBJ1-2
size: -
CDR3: CAWTKGHSYGYTF
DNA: TGTGCCTGGACTAAAGGCCACAGCTATGGCTACACCTTC

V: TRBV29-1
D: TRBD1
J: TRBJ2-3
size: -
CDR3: CSVESRGLQGAVYTQYF
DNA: TGCAGCGTTGAATCCAGGGGGTTACAGGGGGCGGTTTATACGCAGTATTTT

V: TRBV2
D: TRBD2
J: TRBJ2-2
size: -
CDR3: CASRGTSGRGTGELFF
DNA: TGTGCCAGCAGAGGCACTAGCGGGAGGGGTACCGGGGAGCTGTTTTTT

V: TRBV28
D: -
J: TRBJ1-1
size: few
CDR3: CASSGTPNTEAFF
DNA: TGTGCCAGCAGCGGGACTCCGAACACTGAAGCTTTCTTT

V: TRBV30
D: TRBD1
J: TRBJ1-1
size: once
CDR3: CAWRWTGGTEAFF
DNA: TGTGCCTGGAGATGGACAGGGGGCACTGAAGCTTTCTTT

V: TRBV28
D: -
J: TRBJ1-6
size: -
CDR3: CASRAGQSYNSPLHF
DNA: TGTGCCAGCAGGGCTGGACAGAGCTATAATTCACCCCTCCACTTT

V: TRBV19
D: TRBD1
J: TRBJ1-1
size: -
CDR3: CASSGQGGTEAFF
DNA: TGTGCCAGTAGCGGACAGGGCGGCACTGAAGCTTTCTTT

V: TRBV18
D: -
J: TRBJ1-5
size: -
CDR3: CASSRSVGGYSNQPQHF
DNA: TGTGCCAGCTCACGCAGCGTGGGGGGTTATAGCAATCAGCCCCAGCATTTT

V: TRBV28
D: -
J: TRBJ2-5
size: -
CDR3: CASSPQGPGVGTQYF
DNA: TGTGCCAGCAGTCCCCAGGGGCCTGGGGTAGGGACCCAGTACTTC

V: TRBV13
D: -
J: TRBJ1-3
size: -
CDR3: CASSSDTAGNTIYF
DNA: TGTGCCAGCAGCTCCGACACAGCTGGAAACACCATATATTTT

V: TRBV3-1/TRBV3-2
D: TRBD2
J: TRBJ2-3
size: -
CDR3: CASSPSGTSPDTQYF
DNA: TGTGCCAGCAGCCCCTCCGGGACTAGCCCAGATACGCAGTATTTT

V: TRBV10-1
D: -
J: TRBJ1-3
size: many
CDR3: CASSPSNSGNTIYF
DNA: TGCGCCAGCAGTCCATCCAACTCTGGAAACACCATATATTTT

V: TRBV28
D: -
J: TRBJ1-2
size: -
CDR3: CASSSTRAGGYTF
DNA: TGTGCCAGCAGTTCGACAAGGGCGGGTGGCTACACCTTC

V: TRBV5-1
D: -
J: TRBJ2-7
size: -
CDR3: CASSLLLGGVRYEQYF
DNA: TGCGCCAGCAGCTTGTTGTTGGGGGGAGTACGCTACGAGCAGTACTTC

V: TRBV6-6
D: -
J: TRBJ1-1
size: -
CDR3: CASSYPTVNTEAFF
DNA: TGTGCCAGCAGTTACCCCACAGTGAACACTGAAGCTTTCTTT

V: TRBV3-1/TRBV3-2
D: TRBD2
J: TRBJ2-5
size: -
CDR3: CASSRRPSYSGSLEETQYF
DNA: TGTGCCAGCAGCCGCAGGCCGAGTTATAGCGGGAGCCTCGAAGAGACCCAGTACTTC

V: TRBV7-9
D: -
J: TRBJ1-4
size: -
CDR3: CASSSRRTEKLFF
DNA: TGTGCCAGCAGCTCCAGGAGGACTGAAAAACTGTTTTTT

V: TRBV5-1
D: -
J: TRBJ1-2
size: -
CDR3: CASTQTGGNYGYTF
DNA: TGCGCCAGCACACAGACAGGAGGCAACTATGGCTACACCTTC

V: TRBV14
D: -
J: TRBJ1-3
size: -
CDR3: CASSQVRDGNTIYF
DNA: TGTGCCAGCAGCCAAGTTCGGGATGGAAACACCATATATTTT

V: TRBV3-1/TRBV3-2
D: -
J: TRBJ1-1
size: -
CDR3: CASSQGEGNSAFF
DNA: TGTGCCAGCAGCCAAGGGGAGGGAAACTCAGCTTTCTTT

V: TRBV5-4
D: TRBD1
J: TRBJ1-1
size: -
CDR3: CASSSPGQGGFGTEAFF
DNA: TGTGCCAGCAGCTCTCCGGGACAGGGAGGCTTTGGCACTGAAGCTTTCTTT

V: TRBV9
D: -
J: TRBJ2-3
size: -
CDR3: CASSVVGAPTQYF
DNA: TGTGCCAGCAGCGTAGTAGGAGCCCCTACGCAGTATTTT

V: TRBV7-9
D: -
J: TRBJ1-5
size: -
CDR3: CASSQGGNQPQHF
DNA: TGTGCCAGCAGCCAGGGTGGCAATCAGCCCCAGCATTTT

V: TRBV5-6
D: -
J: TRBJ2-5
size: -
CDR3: CASSLAMGFQGKETQYF
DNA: TGTGCCAGCAGCTTGGCCATGGGGTTTCAGGGGAAAGAGACCCAGTACTTC

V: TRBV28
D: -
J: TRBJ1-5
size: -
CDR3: CASSTQGPQPQHF
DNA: TGTGCCAGCAGTACCCAGGGCCCCCAGCCCCAGCATTTT

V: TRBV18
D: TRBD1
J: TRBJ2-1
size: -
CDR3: CASSGQGRNEQFF
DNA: TGTGCCAGCTCAGGACAGGGGAGGAATGAGCAGTTCTTC

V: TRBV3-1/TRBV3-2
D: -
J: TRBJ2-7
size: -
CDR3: CASSPRTSLGEQYF
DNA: TGTGCCAGCAGCCCCCGAACTAGTCTGGGCGAGCAGTACTTC